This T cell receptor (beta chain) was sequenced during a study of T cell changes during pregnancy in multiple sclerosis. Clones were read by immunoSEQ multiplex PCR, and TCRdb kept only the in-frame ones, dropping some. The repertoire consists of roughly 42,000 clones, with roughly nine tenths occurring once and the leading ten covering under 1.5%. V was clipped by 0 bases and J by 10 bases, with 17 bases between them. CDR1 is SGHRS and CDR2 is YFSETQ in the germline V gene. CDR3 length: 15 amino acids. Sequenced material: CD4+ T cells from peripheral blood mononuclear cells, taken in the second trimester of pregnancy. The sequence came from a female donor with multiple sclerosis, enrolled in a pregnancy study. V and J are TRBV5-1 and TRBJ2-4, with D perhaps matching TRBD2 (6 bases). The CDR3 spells CASSLASREVDIQYF. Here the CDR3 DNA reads TGCGCCAGCAGCTTGGCCTCTAGGGAGGTGGATATTCAGTACTTC.